This is a list of T cell receptor beta chains from one sample in a study of blood T cells in healthy people across ages. TCRdb redid the calling of the 5' RACE reads with MiXCR, one entry per CDR3 protein. Among roughly 800,000 distinct CDR3 sequences listed, roughly 50% were seen once. The sample was blood. These receptors were obtained from a man aged 25-45 years in good health. The CDR3 runs from the conserved cysteine through the conserved F or W. The D gene is left open where the match is weak. Size is omitted from some rows. Given values are once, few, many or a class for expanded clones.

clone_size	d_call	v_call	j_call	cdr3_aa	cdr3_nt
-	TRBD1	TRBV28	TRBJ1-5	CASSPTTGKEPQHF	TGTGCCAGCAGTCCAACGACAGGGAAAGAACCCCAGCATTTT
-	-	TRBV24-1	TRBJ1-2	CATTRPYGYTF	TGTGCCACCACACGGCCCTATGGCTACACCTTC
-	-	TRBV30	TRBJ2-1	CASNPGYNEQFF	TGTGCTTCGAATCCGGGTTACAATGAGCAGTTCTTC
-	-	TRBV5-1	TRBJ2-7	CASSLVQEGYEQYF	TGCGCCAGCAGCTTGGTTCAGGAGGGCTACGAGCAGTACTTC
-	-	TRBV11-3	TRBJ1-6	CASSLDTYSPLHF	TGTGCCAGCAGCCTAGACACCTATTCACCCCTCCACTTT
-	-	TRBV2	TRBJ2-5	CASREEEIQYF	TGTGCCAGCAGGGAAGAAGAGATACAGTACTTC
-	-	TRBV20-1	TRBJ2-7	CSASTASVPYEQYF	TGCAGTGCTAGTACGGCCAGCGTGCCCTACGAGCAGTACTTC
-	TRBD1	TRBV19	TRBJ2-3	CASSRQGPWDTQYF	TGTGCCAGTAGTAGACAGGGCCCTTGGGATACGCAGTATTTT
-	-	TRBV20-1	TRBJ2-5	CSASGGTPETQYF	TGCAGTGCTAGCGGGGGAACCCCAGAGACCCAGTACTTC
-	TRBD1	TRBV27	TRBJ2-7	CASSLDRTGAYEQYF	TGTGCCAGCAGTTTAGATAGGACAGGGGCCTACGAGCAGTACTTC
-	-	TRBV10-2	TRBJ1-2	CASSGQLIYGYTF	TGCGCCAGCAGTGGACAGCTGATCTATGGCTACACCTTC
once	-	TRBV18	TRBJ2-4	CASSPFNKGNIQYF	TGTGCCAGCTCACCATTTAACAAGGGGAACATTCAGTACTTC
-	-	TRBV5-6	TRBJ2-5	CASSFTGSTYF	TGTGCCAGCAGCTTCACAGGGTCCACGTACTTC
few	-	TRBV25-1	TRBJ2-5	CASSEDGETQYF	TGTGCCAGCAGTGAAGATGGCGAGACCCAGTACTTC
-	TRBD2	TRBV3-1	TRBJ2-1	CASSQRSLGLAGTDEQFF	TGTGCCAGCAGCCAGCGATCTTTGGGACTAGCGGGAACCGATGAGCAGTTCTTC
many	-	TRBV6-5	TRBJ2-3	CASSPNRGLGTDTQYF	TGTGCCAGCAGTCCCAACAGGGGACTTGGCACAGATACGCAGTATTTT
-	TRBD2	TRBV18	TRBJ2-1	CASSRGSGRFDEQFF	TGTGCCAGCTCACGGGGCAGCGGGAGGTTCGATGAGCAGTTCTTC
-	TRBD2	TRBV27	TRBJ2-5	CASSLSPSGSETQYF	TGTGCCAGCAGTTTATCGCCGAGCGGGAGTGAGACCCAGTACTTC
-	TRBD2	TRBV2	TRBJ2-1	CTSTPSGRVNEQFF	TGTACCAGCACGCCTAGCGGGAGGGTAAATGAGCAGTTCTTC
-	-	TRBV6-2/TRBV6-3	TRBJ2-1	CASSDDRRDEQFF	TGTGCCAGCAGTGATGATCGGAGGGATGAGCAGTTCTTC
-	-	TRBV27	TRBJ2-1	CASSLSILSSYNEQFF	TGTGCCAGCAGTTTATCGATCCTGAGCTCCTACAATGAGCAGTTCTTC
few	-	TRBV7-2	TRBJ2-3	CASTPLPNYPQYF	TGTGCCAGCACCCCACTCCCCAATTATCCGCAGTATTTT
few	TRBD1	TRBV12-3/TRBV12-4	TRBJ2-3	CASGTGDGDTQYF	TGTGCCAGCGGTACAGGGGATGGAGATACGCAGTATTTT
few	-	TRBV6-5	TRBJ2-1	CASSYGASEQFF	TGTGCCAGCAGTTACGGGGCGAGTGAGCAGTTCTTC
few	-	TRBV29-1	TRBJ2-7	CSALTTNSYEQYF	TGCAGCGCCCTGACAACAAACTCCTACGAGCAGTACTTC
-	-	TRBV20-1	TRBJ2-1	CSARARTQPYNEQFF	TGCAGTGCTAGAGCGCGAACCCAACCTTACAATGAGCAGTTCTTC
-	-	TRBV7-9	TRBJ2-7	CASSSTTGVTEQYF	TGTGCCAGCAGCTCCACTACCGGAGTTACTGAGCAGTACTTC
few	TRBD2	TRBV6-6	TRBJ2-7	CASSRTSGSSEQYF	TGTGCCAGCAGTCGGACTAGCGGGAGCTCCGAGCAGTACTTC
few	-	TRBV12-5	TRBJ2-1	CASARAQGSTYNEQFF	TGTGCTAGTGCCCGGGCCCAGGGAAGTACCTACAATGAGCAGTTCTTC
-	TRBD2	TRBV12-3/TRBV12-4	TRBJ2-2	CASTMGGYTGELFF	TGTGCCAGCACCATGGGAGGGTACACCGGGGAGCTGTTTTTT
-	-	TRBV11-2	TRBJ1-6	CASSAFRANPLHF	TGTGCCAGCAGCGCCTTTCGGGCTAATCCCCTCCACTTT
few	-	TRBV12-5	TRBJ1-6	CASVRQVGSYNSPLHF	TGTGCTAGTGTTCGACAGGTCGGCTCCTATAATTCACCCCTCCACTTT
-	-	TRBV20-1	TRBJ1-1	CSARGSGPEAFF	TGCAGTGCTAGAGGCTCCGGACCGGAAGCTTTCTTT
-	-	TRBV28	TRBJ2-7	CASSKYPHEQYF	TGTGCCAGCAGTAAATATCCCCATGAGCAGTACTTC
-	-	TRBV13	TRBJ2-5	CASSLGSAGSRLNYNEQYF	TGTGCCAGCAGCTTAGGCTCAGCAGGGTCACGACTAAACTACAATGAGCAGTACTTC
-	-	TRBV10-3	TRBJ1-5	CAISASESNQPQHF	TGTGCCATCAGCGCGAGTGAGAGCAATCAGCCCCAGCATTTT
few	-	TRBV5-1	TRBJ2-2	CASSLGAENTGELFF	TGCGCCAGCAGCTTGGGCGCAGAGAACACCGGGGAGCTGTTTTTT
once	-	TRBV21-1	TRBJ2-5	CASSIASGSFAKTQYF	TGTGCCAGCAGCATCGCTAGCGGGAGCTTCGCCAAGACCCAGTACTTC
-	TRBD1	TRBV5-1	TRBJ1-1	CASSSQGMDTEAFF	TGCGCCAGCAGTTCACAGGGGATGGACACTGAAGCTTTCTTT
-	-	TRBV29-1	TRBJ2-2	CSVDRANTGELFF	TGCAGCGTTGATAGGGCGAACACCGGGGAGCTGTTTTTT
few	TRBD1	TRBV29-1	TRBJ2-7	CSARQGGGYEQYF	TGCAGCGCGAGACAGGGTGGTGGTTACGAGCAGTACTTC
few	TRBD2	TRBV4-3	TRBJ2-1	CASSQASGRYYNEQFF	TGCGCCAGCAGCCAAGCGAGCGGGAGGTACTACAATGAGCAGTTCTTC
-	TRBD2	TRBV4-2	TRBJ2-1	CASSQQSSGSLDNEQFF	TGTGCCAGCAGCCAACAGTCTAGCGGGAGTTTGGACAATGAGCAGTTCTTC
-	-	TRBV10-3	TRBJ2-5	CAISESSESGETQYF	TGTGCCATCAGTGAGTCGAGTGAAAGTGGGGAGACCCAGTACTTC
-	-	TRBV29-1	TRBJ2-3	CSAIGSTLDTQYF	TGCAGCGCGATCGGGAGTACCCTAGATACGCAGTATTTT
-	-	TRBV4-2	TRBJ1-1	CASSQLNTEAFF	TGTGCCAGCAGCCAATTAAACACTGAAGCTTTCTTT
-	-	TRBV9	TRBJ1-2	CASSPSVDGYTF	TGTGCCAGCAGCCCGTCCGTCGATGGCTACACCTTC
-	TRBD2	TRBV28	TRBJ2-1	CASTPSGRRYNEQFF	TGTGCCAGCACCCCAAGCGGGAGGCGTTACAATGAGCAGTTCTTC
many	TRBD2	TRBV7-2	TRBJ2-7	CASSLVTSGTYEQYF	TGTGCCAGCAGCTTGGTGACTAGCGGGACCTACGAGCAGTACTTC
-	-	TRBV7-9	TRBJ2-7	CASISPSYEQYF	TGTGCCAGCATCTCTCCCTCCTACGAGCAGTACTTC